This TCR beta chain derives from a study of blood T cell repertoires in COVID-19. In the study overall: COVID-19 samples from acute and convalescent phases originated in the United States, Italy and Spain.

Some clones are missing from TCRdb's copy, which holds only in-frame ones; the method was immunoSEQ multiplex PCR. This sample has about 200,000 clones, with 82% found just once. The V gene lost 3 bases and the J gene lost 6 bases, with 9 bases spanning the gap. The CDR3 totals 13 residues. Germline V gives CDR1 KGHDR, CDR2 SFDVKD. The origin of this receptor is a man aged 35-49 years who had recovered from COVID-19. The J gene is TRBJ2-3, the V gene TRBV24-1; D is possibly TRBD2 (6 bases). The specimen was PBMCs or T cells enriched from blood (not recorded which). The CDR3 spells CATSDPSGDTQYF. The CDR3 DNA reads TGTGCCACCAGTGATCCGAGCGGGGATACGCAGTATTTT.